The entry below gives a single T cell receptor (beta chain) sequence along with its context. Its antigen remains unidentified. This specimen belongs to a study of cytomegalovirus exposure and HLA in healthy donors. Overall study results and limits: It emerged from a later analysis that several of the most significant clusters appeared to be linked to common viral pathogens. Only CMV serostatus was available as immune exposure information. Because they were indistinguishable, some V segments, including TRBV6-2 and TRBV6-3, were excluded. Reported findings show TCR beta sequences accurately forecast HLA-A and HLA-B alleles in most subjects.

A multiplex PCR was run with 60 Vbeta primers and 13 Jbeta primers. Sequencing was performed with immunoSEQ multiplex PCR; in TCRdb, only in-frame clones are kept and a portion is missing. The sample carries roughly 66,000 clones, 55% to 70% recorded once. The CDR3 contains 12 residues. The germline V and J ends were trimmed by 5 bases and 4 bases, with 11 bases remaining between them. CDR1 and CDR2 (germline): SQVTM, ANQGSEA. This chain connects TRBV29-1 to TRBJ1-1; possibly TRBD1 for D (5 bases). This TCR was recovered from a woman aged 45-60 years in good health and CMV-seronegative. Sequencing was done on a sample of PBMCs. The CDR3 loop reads CSVYGGVTEAFF. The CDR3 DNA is TGCAGCGTTTACGGGGGGGTCACTGAAGCTTTCTTT. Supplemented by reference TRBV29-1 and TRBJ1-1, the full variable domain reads SAVISQKPSRDICQRGTSLTIQCQVDSQVTMMFWYRQQPGQSLTLIATANQGSEATYESGFVIDKFPISRPNLTFSTLTVSNMSPEDSSIYLCSVYGGVTEAFFGQGTRLTVV.